This T cell receptor beta chain stems from a study of T cells in Graves' hyperthyroidism and ophthalmopathy. RNA transcripts provided the source from which TCR beta CDR3 regions were amplified. When the TCR CDR3 underwent first-round RT-PCR, the HTBI primer set was used. TCRdb redid the calling of the multiplex PCR reads with MiXCR, one entry per CDR3 protein. The sample holds 350,000 to 400,000 distinct CDR3 sequences, about 18% seen once. CDR3 length: 14 residues. Losses at the gene ends were 8 bases for V and 1 base for J; bases not matched to a gene: 6. Study-wide results and limits: Blood samples included most of the expanded thyroid clonotypes exceeding 0.001. The model's output predicted ophthalmopathy at a median of approximately 6.5 months prior to onset.

This clonotype was recorded many times. Antigen unknown. Disease duration under 2 months; hyperthyroidism patients were aged 18 to 65. Sequenced material: blood. This receptor was taken from a woman younger than 35 with Graves' hyperthyroidism. The rearrangement joins TRBV12-3 or TRBV12-4 to TRBJ2-7; 9 nucleotides align to TRBD1. The CDR3 loop reads CASAEGTGSYEQYF. The CDR3 region has the DNA TGTGCCAGCGCTGAAGGGACAGGGTCCTACGAGCAGTACTTC.